This TCR beta chain was captured by sequencing in a study of shared clonotypes between healthy human individuals. General study points: Few donors restricted represented genetic and exposure-history diversity.

To note about this clone: What it binds is not known.

This CDR3 has 16 amino acids. V was pared by 4 bases and J by 0 bases, with 13 bases between. Per the germline V gene, CDR1 is LGHNA and CDR2 is YNFKEQ. Running of the assay took place at deep level. The assay was immunoSEQ multiplex PCR, and TCRdb's table has in-frame clones only and misses some. The profile shows some 680,000 clones, around four fifths of them singletons. The sequencing input was memory CD4+ T cells sorted from blood. Indicated subset: CD45RA-negative fraction. This TCR derives from a woman aged 25 to 45 in good health. The chain couples TRBV4-2 to TRBJ1-3, with D perhaps TRBD1 (5 bases). CDR3 coding DNA: TGTGCCAGCAGCCCAGGGACGGTGAGCTCTGGAAACACCATATATTTT. Protein: CASSPGTVSSGNTIYF.